Presented here are 8 T cell receptor beta chains from one specimen sequenced in a study of radiotherapy plus CTLA-4 blockade in lung cancer. Sequencing used immunoSEQ multiplex PCR; TCRdb keeps in-frame clones, though not all of them. The data show approximately 77,000 clones, around 81% seen once. The sequencing here drew on peripheral blood, taken from a patient treated with radiotherapy plus ipilimumab. These receptors originate from a human donor with non-small cell lung cancer whose response to radiotherapy plus ipilimumab could not be evaluated. Some clones in this sample may be carry-over from other donors' samples.

The chain links TRBV29-1 to TRBJ2-7; the match to TRBD1 covers 9 bases. This CDR3 spans 14 amino acids. CDR1 is SQVTM and CDR2 is ANQGSEA in the germline V gene. J was trimmed by 5 bases and V by 7 bases; bases with no gene match: 12. CDR3 in DNA: TGCAGCGCCATCCGGGGACAGGGTAGCGACGAGCAGTACTTC. This translates into CSAIRGQGSDEQYF.

This clone occurred a few times. The chain joins TRBV29-1 to TRBJ1-1; D not resolved. V lost 4 bases and J lost 1, with 7 bases in between. There are 12 residues in the CDR3. The germline V gene encodes CDR1 SQVTM and CDR2 ANQGSEA. The CDR3 here is CSVARENTEAFF. DNA of the CDR3: TGCAGCGTTGCCCGGGAGAACACTGAAGCTTTCTTT. The full variable domain, completed using reference TRBV29-1 and TRBJ1-1, is SAVISQKPSRDICQRGTSLTIQCQVDSQVTMMFWYRQQPGQSLTLIATANQGSEATYESGFVIDKFPISRPNLTFSTLTVSNMSPEDSSIYLCSVARENTEAFFGQGTRLTVV.

This clone was detected only a few times. The chain is built from TRBV2 and TRBJ1-4; 10 positions agree with TRBD1. J was trimmed by 8 bases and V by 6 bases; bases with no gene match: 3. Per germline, CDR1 SNHLY and CDR2 FYNNEI. This CDR3 has 13 amino acids. Here the CDR3 reads CASRGQGWEKLFF. CDR3 in DNA: TGTGCCAGCAGGGGACAGGGGTGGGAAAAACTGTTTTTT. The full variable domain, completed using reference TRBV2 and TRBJ1-4, is EPEVTQTPSHQVTQMGQEVILRCVPISNHLYFYWYRQILGQKVEFLVSFYNNEISEKSEIFDDQFSVERPDGSNFTLKIRSTKLEDSAMYFCASRGQGWEKLFFGSGTQLSVL.

The chain links TRBV6-6 to TRBJ2-7, with TRBD1 matching 10 bases. The CDR3 loop spans 14 amino acids. V lost 6 bases, J lost 3 bases, and 5 bases stayed unmatched. Germline V gives CDR1 MNHNY, CDR2 SVGAGI (reference sequence). CDR3 residues: CASRMGQGIYEQYF. CDR3 in DNA: TGTGCCAGCAGGATGGGACAGGGGATCTACGAGCAGTACTTC.

The rearrangement uses TRBV19 and TRBJ1-6; 7 nucleotides align to TRBD1. J was trimmed by 2 bases and V by 4 bases; bases with no gene match: 8. Germline lookup yields CDR1 LNHDA and CDR2 SQIVND (reference sequence). The CDR3 has 17 amino acids. The CDR3 spells CASSRADRRAYNSPLHF. The CDR3 DNA reads as TGTGCCAGTAGTAGAGCGGACAGGAGAGCCTATAATTCACCCCTCCACTTT.

The genes are TRBV7-2 and TRBJ2-5; 7 positions match TRBD1. The V gene end was trimmed by 5 bases and the J gene end by 2 bases; junction bases not matched to a gene: 5. CDR3 length equals 14 residues. CDR1 is SGHTA, CDR2 FQGNSA, per germline. The CDR3 DNA reads TGTGCCAGCAGCCCAGGACAGGCTCAAGAGACCCAGTACTTC. This sequence encodes CASSPGQAQETQYF.

The chain combines TRBV25-1 with TRBJ2-7, with 10 positions matching TRBD1. From germline, CDR1 is MGHDK and CDR2 SYGVNS. V lost 11 bases and J lost 4; bases outside the gene matches: 20. CDR3 length: 17 residues. CDR3 in DNA: TGTGCCCCCCCCCGTAAGGGACAGGGGCAGGTAACGTACGAGCAGTACTTC. Its translation: CAPPRKGQGQVTYEQYF.

The CDR3 sequence: CASSLQSRGTNEKLFF. In DNA form, the CDR3 reads TGCGCCAGCAGCCTCCAATCGCGGGGAACTAATGAAAAACTGTTTTTT. The chain recombines TRBV4-1 with TRBJ1-4; no clear D. The CDR3 runs 16 residues. Per germline, CDR1 MGHRA and CDR2 YSYEKL. Between the trimmed V and J ends, which lost 4 bases and 1 base, there was a span of 13 bases.